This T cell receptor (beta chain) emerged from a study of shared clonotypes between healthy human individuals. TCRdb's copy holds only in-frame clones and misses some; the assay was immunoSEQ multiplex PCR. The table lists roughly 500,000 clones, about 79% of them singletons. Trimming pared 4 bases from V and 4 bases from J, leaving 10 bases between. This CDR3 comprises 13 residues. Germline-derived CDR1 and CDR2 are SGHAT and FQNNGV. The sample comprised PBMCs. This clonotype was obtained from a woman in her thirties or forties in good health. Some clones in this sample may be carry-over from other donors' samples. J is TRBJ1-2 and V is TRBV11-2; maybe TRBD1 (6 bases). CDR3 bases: TGTGCCAGCAGCTACGGACAGCGCTATGGCTACACCTTC. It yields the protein CASSYGQRYGYTF. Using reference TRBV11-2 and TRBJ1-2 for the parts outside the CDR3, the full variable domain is EAGVAQSPRYKIIEKRQSVAFWCNPISGHATLYWYQQILGQGPKLLIQFQNNGVVDDSQLPKDRFSAERLKGVDSTLKIQPAKLEDSAVYLCASSYGQRYGYTFGSGTRLTVV.